This TCR beta chain was recovered during a study of T cell responses to AZD1222 COVID-19 vaccine. With respect to this clone: The antigen is undetermined.

Study-wide findings and caveats: Recipients of two AZD1222 doses showed rising Spike-specific TCR breadth and depth. Reportedly, nearly half of unique spike TCRs recognized epitopes outside B.1.351/B.1.1.7 mutations. Along spike, vaccine-associated CD4 TCRs were found throughout, with dominance at 160-218 and 743-854.

Recipients boosted at about 4 weeks or about 12 weeks are pooled. Data came from immunoSEQ multiplex PCR; TCRdb stores just in-frame clones and leaves some out. The table records about 180,000 clones, 85% to 90% of them present only once. This CDR3 has 15 amino acids. Trimming pared 1 base from V and 3 bases from J, leaving 12 bases between. Germline V gene sequence: CDR1 SGHVS, CDR2 FQNEAQ. The chain employs TRBV7-8 and TRBJ1-1; no firm D call. This receptor was identified in an adult who received the AZD1222 COVID-19 vaccine. Sample: peripheral blood, taken 28 days after the second AZD1222 dose. The CDR3 region has the DNA TGTGCCAGCAGCTTAGTAGGATTTTCGGACACTGAAGCTTTCTTT. Its translation: CASSLVGFSDTEAFF.